Here is one TCR beta chain with its context. What it binds is not known. Separation from the roughly 690-subject first cohort characterized the 120-subject validation cohort, to which the donors belonged. The CDR3 is 14 amino acids. J gave up 2 bases and V 4 bases, and 5 bases lay outside the gene matches. CDR1 and CDR2 from the germline V gene are SGHDT and YYEEEE. This entry is derived from a study of cytomegalovirus exposure and HLA in healthy donors. Study conclusions and caveats: CMV antigen specificity of three CMV-associated chains was confirmed in vitro. Reports credit the classifier with highly specific, highly sensitive diagnosis of cytomegalovirus status. Whilst most TCR sequences proved rare, a subset of public TCRs occurred across many donors.

Data came from immunoSEQ multiplex PCR; TCRdb stores just in-frame clones and leaves some out. The sample lists 150,000 to 200,000 clones; around 86% were seen once. V is TRBV5-6 and J is TRBJ2-5; 7 bases map to TRBD1. Sequencing was done on a sample of PBMCs. This clonotype was obtained from a man between 18 and 35 years old in good health and CMV-seropositive. CDR3 sequence reads: CASSRGQAQETQYF. The CDR3 DNA follows: TGTGCCAGCAGCCGTGGACAGGCACAAGAGACCCAGTACTTC.